The clone carrying this T cell receptor beta chain was recorded many times. The sample belongs to a study of Graves' ophthalmopathy and Graves' hyperthyroidism. Per the germline V gene, CDR1 is MNHEY and CDR2 is SVGAGI. V shed 0 bases and J shed 6 bases, with 12 bases lying between them. This CDR3 spans 14 amino acids. TCR beta CDR3 regions were amplified from RNA transcripts. HTBI-primed first-round RT-PCR preceded second-round multiplex PCR. One entry per CDR3 protein, called by TCRdb with MiXCR from the multiplex PCR reads. Of about 600,000 distinct CDR3 sequences in the sample, about two fifths are singletons; the top ten hold about 4%.

Material: peripheral blood or thyroid tissue (not recorded which). The TCR was taken from an adult man with Graves' hyperthyroidism. This chain joins TRBV6-5 and TRBJ2-7; no reliable D call. In DNA, the CDR3 is TGTGCCAGCAGTTACTCGGGTCATCGGATCGAGCAGTACTTC. This encodes CASSYSGHRIEQYF.